This TCR beta chain was identified in a study of regulatory T cells in long-lasting Graves disease. This clonotype appeared many times. The ends lost 5 bases at V and 6 bases at J; junction bases unmatched: 8. The germline CDR1 and CDR2 sequences are SGHRS and YFSETQ. CDR3 length equals 17 residues. Time point in this sample: newly diagnosed GD, antithyroid drugs for less than 3 months. Researchers made the TCR library from RNA that was extracted from PBMCs. TCR beta libraries were built with iRepertoire HTBI primers and Arm-PCR of CDR3 regions. TCRdb reanalysed the multiplex PCR reads using MiXCR and keeps one entry per CDR3 protein. The repertoire holds 350,000 to 450,000 distinct CDR3 sequences, about 15% seen once, with around 7.6% in the top ten. These data were likewise used in another study, on T cells in Graves' hyperthyroidism and ophthalmopathy.

This chain uses TRBV5-1 with TRBJ2-2, with 15 bases matching TRBD2. The sequencing used peripheral blood mononuclear cells (PBMCs), collected at new diagnosis, from a patient treated with antithyroid drugs. The TCR comes from a woman between 40 and 50 years old with Graves disease. CDR3 DNA sequence: TGCGCCAGCAGTCCCTGGACTAGCGGGAGGGCGGCCGGGGAGCTGTTTTTT. It is translated as CASSPWTSGRAAGELFF.